The clone carrying this TCR beta chain was picked up one time. Its antigen is undetermined. This CDR3 has 15 residues. CDR1 and CDR2 from the germline V gene are GTSNPN and SVGIG (reference sequence). V shed 3 bases and J 8 bases; nucleotides not matched to a gene: 13. This entry belongs to a study of shared clonotypes between healthy human individuals. Study as a whole: Per donor, CD8 memory used one plate, CD8 naive used two, CD4 memory used three and CD4 naive used three.

Study outcomes and limitations: The sampled material consisted only of blood, and tissue repertoires are likely to differ. Rarefaction indicated that sorted-subset sequencing remained incomplete although depth was large.

Profiled with immunoSEQ multiplex PCR; TCRdb holds only in-frame clones, not every one. Of approximately 1,500,000 clones detected, more than 95% appear once; the ten largest clones hold about 1.2%. The gene calls are TRBV30 and TRBJ2-1; 7 positions agree with TRBD1. Sequencing input: naive CD4+ T cells sorted from blood. Subset noted: CD45RA+ positively selected. The origin of this receptor is a man aged 30 to 45 in good health. DNA of the CDR3: TGTGCCTGGAGCCTGGGTAAAGGGGGCTTCGATGAGCAGTTCTTC. This translates into CAWSLGKGGFDEQFF. Combining the CDR3 with reference TRBV30 and TRBJ2-1 gives the whole variable domain SQTIHQWPATLVQPVGSPLSLECTVEGTSNPNLYWYRQAAGRGLQLLFYSVGIGQISSEVPQNLSASRPQDRQFILSSKKLLLSDSGFYLCAWSLGKGGFDEQFFGPGTRLTVL.